The present T cell receptor beta chain was sequenced within a study of molecular identifiers for immune sequencing clone quantification. Whole-study context: In replicates, RNA taken from roughly 18,000 or 92,000 naive CD8 cells was divided five ways, and four portions underwent sequencing.

Researchers sorted naive CD8 T cells as cells that were CD8+CD4-CCR7+CD45RA+. About this clonotype: As yet, its antigen is unknown.

General study points: In naive cells, clones above 20 RNA copies held under 1% of molecules, whereas in effector cells they held over 99%.

A single record per CDR3 protein comes from TCRdb applying MiXCR to the PCR reads. The sample lists about 320,000 distinct CDR3 sequences, 20% to 25% occurring once. J gave up 1 base and V 3 bases, and 5 bases lay outside the gene matches. The CDR3 spans 15 residues. Per germline, CDR1 SGHTS and CDR2 YDEGEE. The receptor comes from a human donor in good health. Some libraries in this study had Jurkat cell RNA spiked in. The V gene is TRBV5-8, the J gene TRBJ2-3; 7 nucleotides align to TRBD1. Input material: naive CD8+ T cells from blood, with Jurkat cell RNA spiked in. The subset is: FACS-sorted CD8+CD4-CCR7+CD45RA+ naive T cells. The CDR3 loop is CASSYGTARTDTQYF. The CDR3 bases are TGTGCCAGCAGCTATGGGACAGCACGCACAGATACGCAGTATTTT.